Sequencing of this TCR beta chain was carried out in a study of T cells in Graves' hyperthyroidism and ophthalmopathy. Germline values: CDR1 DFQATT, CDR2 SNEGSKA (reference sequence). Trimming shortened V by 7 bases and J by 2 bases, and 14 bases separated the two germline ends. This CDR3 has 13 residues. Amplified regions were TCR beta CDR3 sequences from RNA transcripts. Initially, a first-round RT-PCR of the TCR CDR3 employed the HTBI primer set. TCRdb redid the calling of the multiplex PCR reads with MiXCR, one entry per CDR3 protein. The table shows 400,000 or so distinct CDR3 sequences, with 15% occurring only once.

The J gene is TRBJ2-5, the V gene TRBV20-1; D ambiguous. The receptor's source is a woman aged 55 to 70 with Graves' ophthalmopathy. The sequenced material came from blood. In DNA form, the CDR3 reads TGCAGTGTTAGCCTCCCCGGACAAGAGACCCAGTACTTC. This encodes CSVSLPGQETQYF.